What follows are 20 T cell receptor beta chains derived from one specimen sequenced in a study of post-analysis software for immune sequencing data. Findings and limits, study-wide: Controls showed lower frequencies than patients for five or six TRBV segments, and TRBV5-6, TRBV5-1 and TRBV20-1 were among these.

Unique molecular identifiers featured in each of the TCR beta cDNA libraries. MiXCR was run by TCRdb on the PCR reads, yielding one entry per CDR3 protein. Among roughly 580,000 distinct CDR3 sequences listed, 40% to 50% were seen once. These receptors' targets are unknown. The sequenced sample consisted of blood. The source is a girl aged 10-17 years with multiple sclerosis.

The chain uses TRBV12-3 or TRBV12-4 and TRBJ2-3; 8 bases agree with TRBD2. The CDR3 has 14 amino acids. The trim removed 6 bases at V and 8 bases at J, leaving 10 bases unmatched. This CDR3 reads CASSSSGPEGTQYF. For the CDR3, the DNA is TGTGCCAGCAGCTCTAGCGGGCCGGAAGGTACGCAGTATTTT.

This clonotype was recorded a few times. V and J are TRBV2 and TRBJ2-7; D is perhaps TRBD1 (6 bases). This CDR3 is 13 amino acids long. Germline V gene sequence: CDR1 SNHLY, CDR2 FYNNEI. Trimming removed 8 bases from V and 3 bases from J, with 14 bases in between. The CDR3 spells CASSRQAIYEQYF. CDR3 nucleotide sequence: TGTGCCAGCTCCCGACAGGCCATCTACGAGCAGTACTTC.

A word on this clonotype: A read error may account for a junction end that differs from germline. This chain joins TRBV7-2 and TRBJ2-3, with D tentatively TRBD1 (5 bases). This CDR3 is 14 amino acids long. Germline V gives CDR1 SGHTA, CDR2 FQGNSA. The CDR3 loop reads CACSVSRVTDTQYF. Written as DNA, the CDR3 is TGTGCCTGCAGCGTTTCCAGGGTTACAGATACGCAGTATTTT.

In the case of this clonotype: One end of the junction is discordant with germline, which a read error may explain. The chain couples TRBV12-3 or TRBV12-4 to TRBJ1-6, with D possibly being TRBD1 (6 bases). The CDR3 contains 15 residues. CDR3 sequence reads: CASSSLRGENSPLHF. The DNA of the CDR3 is TGTGCCAGCAGTTCCCTCAGGGGCGAAAATTCACCTCTCCACTTT.

The chain employs TRBV6-5 and TRBJ2-7; 10 positions agree with TRBD2. Germline V gives CDR1 MNHEY, CDR2 SVGAGI. With 5 bases clipped from V and 6 bases from J, the junction kept 13 bases outside the gene matches. The CDR3 is made up of 16 amino acids. The CDR3 DNA reads as TGTGCCAGCAGTCCCATGTCTAGCGGGGGATCGAGCGAGCAGTACTTC. Translating it yields CASSPMSSGGSSEQYF.

This clonotype was counted a few times. The chain has TRBV5-1 and TRBJ2-7, with D unresolved. The CDR3 is made up of 17 amino acids. CDR1 SGHRS and CDR2 YFSETQ come from the germline V gene. V was shortened by 4 bases and J by 3 bases, with 23 bases between the two germline ends. This CDR3 reads CASSRVGETRPSYEQYF. CDR3 coding DNA: TGCGCCAGCAGCCGGGTCGGCGAAACTCGGCCAAGCTACGAGCAGTACTTC.

The rearrangement links TRBV12-3 or TRBV12-4 to TRBJ1-2, with 8 bases aligning to TRBD1. The V gene end was trimmed by 6 bases and the J gene end by 3 bases; junction bases not matched to a gene: 6. This CDR3 has 14 amino acids. Here the CDR3 reads CASRTRQGHYGYTF. The CDR3 bases are TGTGCCAGCAGGACCAGACAGGGGCACTATGGCTACACCTTC.

The gene calls are TRBV20-1 and TRBJ2-7, with D perhaps matching TRBD1 or TRBD2 (6 bases each). V was clipped by 6 bases and J by 2 bases, with 20 bases between them. This CDR3 spans 15 amino acids. Germline V gene sequence: CDR1 DFQATT, CDR2 SNEGSKA (reference sequence). The CDR3 nucleotides read TGCAGTGCAACCGCCCCGGGGGCGACGGCCTACGAGCAGTACTTC. This gives the protein CSATAPGATAYEQYF.

This clonotype was seen many times. V is TRBV15 and J is TRBJ2-1, with TRBD1 matching 8 bases. This CDR3 has 14 amino acids. Trimming removed 5 bases from V and 9 bases from J; junction bases left unmatched: 9. The germline gives CDR1 LNHNV, CDR2 YYDKDF (reference sequence). CDR3 sequence: CATSLRTTGVEQFF. DNA for the CDR3: TGTGCCACCAGCCTTAGAACGACAGGGGTTGAGCAGTTCTTC.

V and J are TRBV28 and TRBJ1-1; 7 bases line up with TRBD1. Germline assignment: CDR1 MDHEN and CDR2 SYDVKM. CDR3 length: 15 residues. The J segment lost 3 bases and the V segment lost 6 bases, leaving 10 bases of the junction unmatched. The DNA for the CDR3 is TGTGCCAGCAGCCTACCCTTGACAGGGTACACTGAAGCTTTCTTT. It is translated as CASSLPLTGYTEAFF.

This clonotype was found a few times. The chain couples TRBV11-2 to TRBJ2-7, with 8 nucleotides matching TRBD2. Losses at the gene ends were 1 base for V and 7 bases for J; bases not matched to a gene: 9. CDR3 length: 15 residues. Germline CDR1 reads SGHAT; CDR2 reads FQNNGV. In DNA, the CDR3 is TGTGCCAGCAGCTTAGGGCCTAGCGGGTTTAGAGAGCAGTACTTC. Residues: CASSLGPSGFREQYF.

This chain connects TRBV7-6 to TRBJ1-5, with TRBD1 matching over 7 bases. This CDR3 region has 18 residues. V was clipped by 5 bases and J by 0 bases; unmatched bases: 13. CDR1 is SGHVS and CDR2 is FNYEAQ in the germline V gene. Here the CDR3 reads CASSVDRAAPFSNQPQHF. The CDR3, as DNA: TGTGCCAGCAGCGTTGACAGGGCAGCCCCTTTTAGCAATCAGCCCCAGCATTTT.

The V call is TRBV5-1, the J call TRBJ2-3, with D possibly matching TRBD2 (5 bases). The CDR3 totals 15 residues. V lost 5 bases, J lost 2 bases, and 15 bases lay in between. Germline V gives CDR1 SGHRS, CDR2 YFSETQ. In DNA, the CDR3 is TGCGCCAGCAGGACGGGGTTCAGCGACACAGATACGCAGTATTTT. Amino acids: CASRTGFSDTDTQYF.

This clonotype was seen a handful of times. CDR3 loop: CASSPQTAETQYF. CDR3 DNA: TGTGCCAGCAGCCCTCAAACCGCGGAGACCCAGTACTTC. The chain recombines TRBV6-6 with TRBJ2-5; D ambiguous. Germline lookup yields CDR1 MNHNY and CDR2 SVGAGI (reference sequence). V was pared by 6 bases and J by 5 bases, with 13 bases between. The CDR3 spans 13 residues.

The V call is TRBV12-3 or TRBV12-4, the J call TRBJ2-4; 12 bases line up with TRBD1. The CDR3 runs 13 residues. V shed 5 bases, J shed 15 bases, and the junction held 8 bases outside the gene matches. CDR3 in amino acids: CASSGSGTGGGYF. CDR3 DNA: TGTGCCAGCAGTGGCTCCGGGACAGGGGGCGGGTACTTC.

This chain joins TRBV15 and TRBJ2-1; 9 nucleotides match TRBD2. Looked up from germline, CDR1 is LNHNV and CDR2 is YYDKDF (reference sequence). The CDR3 totals 16 residues. Germline trimming cut 3 bases from V and 7 bases from J; bases unmatched to any gene: 10. The CDR3 is CATSRILGLAGNEQFF. The CDR3 coding sequence is TGTGCCACCAGCAGGATCCTGGGACTAGCTGGTAATGAGCAGTTCTTC.

The chain links TRBV7-8 to TRBJ2-2; TRBD1 aligns across 10 bases. Germline CDR1 and CDR2: SGHVS and FQNEAQ. V lost 5 bases, J lost 4 bases, and 4 bases stayed unmatched. This CDR3 region has 15 residues. CDR3 in DNA: TGTGCCAGCAGCGTATGGACAGGGGGCACCGGGGAGCTGTTTTTT. Translated, it gives CASSVWTGGTGELFF.

The chain is built from TRBV7-8 and TRBJ1-2; TRBD1 aligns across 9 bases. The germline V gene encodes CDR1 SGHVS and CDR2 FQNEAQ. The V segment lost 4 bases and the J segment 8 bases; nucleotides outside the gene matches: 11. The CDR3 runs to 15 residues. CDR3 coding DNA: TGTGCCAGCAGCTCTGGGACAGGGAATCTCGGGGGCTACACCTTC. Translating it yields CASSSGTGNLGGYTF.

This clonotype showed up just a few times. This rearrangement joins TRBV7-6 to TRBJ2-3; D perhaps matches TRBD1 (5 bases). Germline CDR1 and CDR2: SGHVS and FNYEAQ. This CDR3 comprises 14 residues. Trimming shortened V by 7 bases and J by 5 bases, and 16 bases separated the two germline ends. Here the CDR3 reads CASTQGGVGDTQYF. As DNA, the CDR3 is TGTGCCAGCACTCAGGGTGGTGTTGGAGATACGCAGTATTTT.

In this sample, this clonotype turned up a few times. The gene calls are TRBV20-1 and TRBJ2-7; unclear D gene. Germline assignment: CDR1 DFQATT and CDR2 SNEGSKA (reference sequence). The CDR3 runs to 12 residues. The ends were cut back, 1 base at V and 2 bases at J, with 6 bases in the middle. The CDR3 loop is CSARGNPYEQYF. The CDR3 region has the DNA TGCAGTGCTAGAGGCAATCCCTACGAGCAGTACTTC.